This T cell receptor beta chain emerged from a study of T-cell memory formation after mild COVID-19. V lost 0 bases and J 8 bases, leaving 14 bases between the germline ends. Germline CDR1 and CDR2: SGHRS and YFSETQ. This CDR3 region has 14 residues. This clonotype has more than one count but fewer than ten. TCRdb fed the 5' RACE reads into MiXCR, producing one record per CDR3 protein. The repertoire consists of about 350,000 distinct CDR3 sequences, with approximately 13% occurring once and the leading ten covering about 20%. The source is a man aged 18 to 29 who had mild COVID-19 (a few samples of this study predate the infection). Cell type and time point are not known. Sequenced material: PBMCs or a T cell subset sorted from them (not recorded which). The chain combines TRBV5-1 with TRBJ1-2; D perhaps matches TRBD1 (5 bases). The CDR3 nucleotides read TGCGCCAGCAGCTTGGAGTCGGGGGAAAGCGGCTACACCTTC. It encodes CASSLESGESGYTF.